This TCR beta chain originates from a study of blood T cell repertoires in COVID-19 (dated by TCRdb to the early 2020s). Regarding the complete study: Collaborator samples came from the United States, Italy and Spain and covered acute and convalescent phases of COVID-19. The prospective study material was composed of cDNA or gDNA derived from T cells, B-cell-depleted T cells, or PBMCs. Subjects who had been exposed to COVID-19, were actively infected with it, or had recovered from it provided the deeply sampled blood TCRbeta repertoires that made up the dataset. The repertoires were released in a freely available public database meant as a resource for research on the immune response to SARS-CoV-2. The samples were drawn from two sources: the first 160 participants of the ongoing ImmuneRACE study, and 1,000 to 1,500 subjects contributed by 6 global collaborators. A de-identified subject ID, COVID-19 status, age in years and sex were almost always included in the sample metadata. HLA class I and class II types, where available, came from metadata supplied by the sample provider rather than from assay-based typing. What the study reported, not specific to this receptor: The quantity of clinical and demographic metadata differed by source and by participant and was supplied without curation.

TCRbeta CDR3 regions were amplified from genomic DNA by means of the immunoSEQ Assay, a bias-controlled multiplex PCR. For the original study's pipeline: Nucleated cell counts per sample were estimated from amplification of reference gene primers within the assay. To quantify the absolute abundance of each unique TCRbeta CDR3 rearrangement, sequence reads were collapsed and filtered. For each sample, productive Simpson clonality was calculated by taking the square root of Simpson's diversity index across productive rearrangements. TCRdb took over this immuneACCESS table, retaining in-frame rearrangements with V and J assigned. Such tables are incomplete; in checked studies, under half of the missing clones stem from an unresolved V gene, and the remainder is unexplained. V, J and clone size are those of that table, while D and trimming were read from the DNA. The sample table lists a few hundred thousand clones, roughly nine tenths of them with a count of one. Approximately 5.2% of the sample is held by the ten biggest clonotypes.

CDR1 is given as SGHTA and CDR2 as FQGNSA, both from the germline V gene. V sheds 7 bases and J sheds 1 base, leaving 15 bases between their ends. Inclusive of the bounding cysteine and phenylalanine, the CDR3 is 15 residues long. The kept DNA is CDR3 alone, 45 bases in frame from the first base. About this clone: Its antigen is unknown. No base qualities exist here, and no much larger clone lies one base off it.

Enrolling through a virtual design, the prospective study's participants ranged in age from roughly 18 to 95 years and lived across 24 United States geographic areas. In the prospective study, participants were assigned to cohorts based on the clinical history participants reported in a screening survey and a study questionnaire. For ImmuneRACE Cohort 3, a participant was defined as recovered based on two consecutive negative NP/OP PCR tests, clearance by a healthcare professional, or resolution of symptoms. In the prospective study, whole blood, serum and a nasopharyngeal or oropharyngeal swab were collected from each participant by mobile phlebotomists. Over a roughly 2-month period, participants in the prospective study had the option of providing additional blood draws and questionnaires. Before DNA extraction, prospective study blood samples were shipped either frozen or at room temperature.

The chain links TRBV7-2 with TRBJ2-3, with the D gene not clear enough to name. The sequence came from a woman aged 25-40 years who had recovered from COVID-19. Source material: PBMCs or T cells enriched from blood (not recorded which). The CDR3 in this case is CASKLSRSGTDTQYF. The sequenced DNA is TGTGCCAGCAAGCTCTCTCGGTCCGGCACAGATACGCAGTATTTT.